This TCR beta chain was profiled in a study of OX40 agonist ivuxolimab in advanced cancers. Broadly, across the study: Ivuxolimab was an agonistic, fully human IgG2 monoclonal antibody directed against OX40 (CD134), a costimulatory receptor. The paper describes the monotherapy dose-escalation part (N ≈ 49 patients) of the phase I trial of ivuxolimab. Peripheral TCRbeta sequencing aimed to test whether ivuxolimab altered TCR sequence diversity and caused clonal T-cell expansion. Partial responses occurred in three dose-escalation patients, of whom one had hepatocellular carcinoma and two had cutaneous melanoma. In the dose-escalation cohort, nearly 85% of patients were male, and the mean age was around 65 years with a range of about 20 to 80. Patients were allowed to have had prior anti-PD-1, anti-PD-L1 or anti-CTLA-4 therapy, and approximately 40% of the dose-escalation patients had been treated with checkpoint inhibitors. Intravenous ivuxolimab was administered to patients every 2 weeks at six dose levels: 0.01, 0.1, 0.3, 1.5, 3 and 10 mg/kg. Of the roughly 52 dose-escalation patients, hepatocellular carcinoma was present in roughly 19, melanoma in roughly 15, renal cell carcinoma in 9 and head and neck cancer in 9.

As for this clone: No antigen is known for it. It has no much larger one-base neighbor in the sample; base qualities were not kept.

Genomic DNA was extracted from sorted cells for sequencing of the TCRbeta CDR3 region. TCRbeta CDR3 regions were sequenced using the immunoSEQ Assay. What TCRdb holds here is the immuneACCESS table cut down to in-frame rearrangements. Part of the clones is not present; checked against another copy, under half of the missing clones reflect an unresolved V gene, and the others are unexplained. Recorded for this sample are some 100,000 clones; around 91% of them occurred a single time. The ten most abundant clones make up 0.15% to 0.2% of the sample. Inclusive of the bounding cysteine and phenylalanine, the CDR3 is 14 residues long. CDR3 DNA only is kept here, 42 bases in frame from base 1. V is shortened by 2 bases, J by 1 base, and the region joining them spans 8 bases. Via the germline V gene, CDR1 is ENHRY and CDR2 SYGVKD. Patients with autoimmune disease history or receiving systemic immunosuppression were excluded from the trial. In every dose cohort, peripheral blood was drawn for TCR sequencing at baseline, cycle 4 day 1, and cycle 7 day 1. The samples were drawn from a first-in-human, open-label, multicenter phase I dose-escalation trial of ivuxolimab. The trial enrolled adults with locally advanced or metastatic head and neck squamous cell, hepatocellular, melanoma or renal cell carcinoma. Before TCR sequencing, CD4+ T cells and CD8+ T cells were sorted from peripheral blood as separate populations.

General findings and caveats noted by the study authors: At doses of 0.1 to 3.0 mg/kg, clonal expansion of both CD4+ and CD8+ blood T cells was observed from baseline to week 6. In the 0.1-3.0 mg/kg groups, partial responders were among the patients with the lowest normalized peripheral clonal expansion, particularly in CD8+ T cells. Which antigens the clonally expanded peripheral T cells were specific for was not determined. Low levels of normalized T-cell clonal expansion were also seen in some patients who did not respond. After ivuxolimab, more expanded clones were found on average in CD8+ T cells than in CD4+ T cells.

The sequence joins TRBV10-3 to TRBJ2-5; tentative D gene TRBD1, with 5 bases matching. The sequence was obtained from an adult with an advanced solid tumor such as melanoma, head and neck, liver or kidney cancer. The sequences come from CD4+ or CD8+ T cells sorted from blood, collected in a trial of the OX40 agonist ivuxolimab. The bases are TGTGCCATCAGTGAGGGACATTTCCAAGAGACCCAGTACTTC. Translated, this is CAISEGHFQETQYF.